This T cell receptor (beta chain) emerged from a study of cytomegalovirus exposure and HLA in healthy donors. Use of 60 Vbeta and 13 Jbeta primers characterized the PCR. Data came from immunoSEQ multiplex PCR; TCRdb stores just in-frame clones and leaves some out. The sample records under 95,000 clones, 60% to 85% being singletons. The donors gave bone marrow, and they were healthy. The CDR3 covers 13 residues. CDR1 is MGHRA, CDR2 YSYEKL, per germline. To note about this clone: The antigen remains unidentified. One end of the junction does not line up with germline, which may come from a read error.

Findings and limits, study-wide: Analysis was performed later, and it showed HLA-associated TCR beta chains to be more clonally expanded than equally common others. The authors enumerated over 150 TCR beta chains as linked to cytomegalovirus. Common viral pathogens seemed to be connected with several of the most significant clusters, according to a later analysis.

The chain recombines TRBV4-1 with TRBJ1-2; maybe TRBD1 (6 bases). Sequenced input: PBMCs. The TCR was taken from a male donor in good health and CMV-seronegative. The CDR3 DNA follows: TGCGCCAGCAGCCAAGATACGGGCAGGGGACACCCCTTC. Amino acid sequence: CASSQDTGRGHPF.